This passage covers 8 T cell receptor beta chains from one sample sequenced in a study of blood T cell repertoires in COVID-19. Repertoires were generated with immunoSEQ multiplex PCR, while TCRdb's copy carries only in-frame clones and drops some. The data show roughly 350,000 clones, 91% seen once. The source material was peripheral blood. Source of these receptors: a woman aged 18-29 years who had recovered from COVID-19.

The gene calls are TRBV5-1 and TRBJ2-3; D possibly corresponds to TRBD1 (5 bases). CDR1 is SGHRS, CDR2 YFSETQ, per germline. CDR3 size: 15 residues. Trimming removed 4 bases from V and 1 base from J, with 13 bases in between. CDR3 protein: CASSRPQGGTDTQYF. The CDR3 coding sequence is TGCGCCAGCAGCAGGCCCCAAGGGGGCACAGATACGCAGTATTTT.

The rearrangement joins TRBV11-3 to TRBJ1-1; 8 nucleotides line up with TRBD1. This CDR3 is built from 15 residues. The V gene's germline CDR1 is SGHNT and CDR2 YENEEA. The ends lost 4 bases at V and 4 bases at J; junction bases unmatched: 8. In DNA, the CDR3 is TGTGCCAGCAGCTGGAGGGGACAGGCCCCCACTGAAGCTTTCTTT. Amino acid sequence: CASSWRGQAPTEAFF.

This clone was seen at least ten times. This rearrangement joins TRBV24-1 to TRBJ2-7; 8 bases align to TRBD1. The CDR3 is made up of 19 amino acids. The V segment lost 7 bases and the J segment 7 bases; nucleotides outside the gene matches: 26. Germline-derived CDR1 and CDR2 are KGHDR and SFDVKD. The CDR3 protein is CATRGDRGKIVLGSREQYV. As DNA, the CDR3 is TGTGCCACCAGAGGAGACAGGGGAAAGATTGTATTGGGGTCGCGGGAGCAGTACGTC.

In its sample, this clone was seen once. Other DNA sequences in this sample translate to the same CDR3. The chain is built from TRBV6-2 or TRBV6-3 and TRBJ2-5; D not resolved. Germline CDR1 and CDR2: MNHEY and SVGEGT. V lost 6 bases and J lost 4, with 6 bases in between. This CDR3 has 11 amino acids. The CDR3, as DNA: TGTGCCAGCAGCCGGAGAGAGACCCAGTACTTC. It codes for CASSRRETQYF.

This clone was recorded once. This chain uses TRBV7-8 with TRBJ1-2; the D gene is possibly TRBD1 (5 bases). V was trimmed by 3 bases and J by 5 bases, leaving 19 bases between them. The CDR3 runs to 16 residues. In germline, CDR1 is SGHVS, CDR2 FQNEAQ. CDR3 amino acids: CASSLVGREDLYGYTF. The CDR3 region has the DNA TGTGCCAGCAGCTTGGTGGGCAGGGAGGATCTTTATGGCTACACCTTC.

This rearrangement joins TRBV24-1 to TRBJ2-2, with TRBD2 as a possible D gene (5 bases). From germline, CDR1 is KGHDR and CDR2 SFDVKD. The CDR3 is 15 amino acids. V was clipped by 7 bases and J by 5 bases, with 16 bases between them. The CDR3 DNA reads as TGTGCCACCAGACGAGCCCGGAGCGGAACCGGGGAGCTGTTTTTT. The encoded protein is CATRRARSGTGELFF.

In its sample, this clone was seen a few times. V usage is TRBV6-2 or TRBV6-3 and J usage is TRBJ2-7; 8 positions match TRBD1. Germline CDR1 reads MNHEY; CDR2 reads SVGEGT. The CDR3 extends over 14 amino acids. The V and J ends lost 6 bases and 9 bases, in that order; junction bases with no gene match: 13. CDR3 amino acids: CASSRPTGVSGQYV. CDR3 bases: TGTGCCAGCAGCCGGCCGACAGGGGTATCTGGGCAGTACGTC.

This chain connects TRBV5-1 to TRBJ2-2; D might be TRBD2 (7 bases). The CDR3 length is 15 residues. CDR1 is SGHRS, CDR2 YFSETQ, per germline. Trimming took 3 bases from V and 4 from J, leaving 13 bases between them. CDR3 sequence reads: CASSWGGGSTGELFF. The CDR3, as DNA: TGCGCCAGCAGCTGGGGAGGGGGTTCCACCGGGGAGCTGTTTTTT.